The entry below gives a single T cell receptor (beta chain) sequence along with its context. This entry belongs to a study of cytomegalovirus exposure and HLA in healthy donors. Healthy bone marrow donors made up the donor group. The CDR3 is 11 residues long. V lost 3 bases to trimming and J lost 5 bases, with 4 bases between them. The germline V gene encodes CDR1 SNHLY and CDR2 FYNNEI. With 60 Vbeta and 13 Jbeta primers, the PCR was carried out. TCRdb's copy holds only in-frame clones and misses some; the assay was immunoSEQ multiplex PCR. Of 250,000 or so clones in the sample, 85% to 95% were seen once.

The TCR was taken from a girl aged 2-10 years in good health and CMV-seronegative. The chain recombines TRBV2 with TRBJ1-1, with D unresolved. Sequencing input: PBMCs. In DNA, the CDR3 is TGTGCCAGCAGTGAGGAGACTGAAGCTTTCTTT. Amino acids: CASSEETEAFF.